A selection of T cell receptor beta chains follows, all from one sample in a study of siplizumab effects on memory and regulatory T cells. Measured with immunoSEQ multiplex PCR; TCRdb has only the in-frame clones, and not every one. Found here are roughly 100,000 clones, roughly 96% of them singletons; the top ten hold roughly 0.033%. Sequencing used naive CD4+ T cells sorted from blood. Source of these receptors: a human donor in good health. Both conserved end residues are part of each CDR3. D genes are given only for firm matches. Clone sizes are given selectively: once, few, many, or a class where the clone is expanded.

>.|.|TRBJ2-5|13|TRBV6-5
CASSPDSSVAQYF
TGTGCCAGCAGTCCTGACAGCTCCGTCGCCCAGTACTTC
>.|.|TRBJ1-4|15|TRBV4-1
CASSRLWRANEKLFF
TGCGCCAGCAGCCGATTGTGGAGAGCTAATGAAAAACTGTTTTTT
>.|.|TRBJ1-1|14|TRBV19
CATAGGFGNTEAFF
TGTGCCACCGCGGGGGGGTTCGGGAACACTGAAGCTTTCTTT
>.|.|TRBJ2-7|15|TRBV5-1
CASSWIKGNTYEQYF
TGCGCCAGCAGCTGGATCAAGGGGAACACCTACGAGCAGTACTTC
>.|.|TRBJ2-7|15|TRBV7-2
CASSSVGNGPYEQYF
TGTGCCAGCAGCTCAGTGGGGAACGGCCCCTACGAGCAGTACTTC
>TRBD1|.|TRBJ1-1|15|TRBV6-4
CASRTQEGAATEAFF
TGTGCCAGCAGAACCCAAGAGGGGGCAGCCACTGAAGCTTTCTTT
>.|.|TRBJ1-6|13|TRBV25-1
CAIQGAGVSPLHF
TGTGCCATCCAAGGGGCAGGGGTCTCACCCCTCCACTTT
>.|.|TRBJ2-7|14|TRBV9
CASSAQENSYEQYF
TGTGCCAGCAGCGCACAGGAGAACTCCTACGAGCAGTACTTC
>TRBD2|.|TRBJ2-5|13|TRBV7-3
CASSSDGRGAQYF
TGTGCCAGCAGCTCCGACGGGCGGGGGGCCCAGTACTTC
>TRBD1|.|TRBJ1-1|13|TRBV2
CASSYIQGDGAFF
TGTGCCAGCAGTTACATACAGGGGGATGGAGCTTTCTTT
>.|once|TRBJ1-3|15|TRBV30
CAWSVLGNSGNTIYF
TGTGCCTGGAGTGTACTGGGGAACTCTGGAAACACCATATATTTT
>.|.|TRBJ1-4|13|TRBV7-2
CASSPLTNEKLFF
TGTGCCAGCAGCCCCCTCACTAATGAAAAACTGTTTTTT
>TRBD2|.|TRBJ2-1|19|TRBV11-2
CASSIRSGGAVLSYNEQFF
TGTGCCAGCAGCATTCGCAGCGGGGGGGCCGTACTCTCCTACAATGAGCAGTTCTTC
>TRBD2|.|TRBJ2-5|16|TRBV7-3
CASSSGLAGGQETQYF
TGTGCCAGCAGCTCGGGACTAGCGGGGGGCCAAGAGACCCAGTACTTC
>.|.|TRBJ2-7|15|TRBV5-6
CASSSLTGPPYEQYF
TGTGCCAGCAGCTCTTTGACGGGTCCTCCCTACGAGCAGTACTTC
>.|.|TRBJ2-1|13|TRBV7-2
CASSFAPYNEQFF
TGTGCCAGCAGCTTTGCACCATACAATGAGCAGTTCTTC
>.|.|TRBJ2-7|14|TRBV19
CASSYGGQLYEQYF
TGTGCCAGTAGTTACGGGGGACAACTGTACGAGCAGTACTTC
>.|.|TRBJ1-3|14|TRBV6-5
CASRDSYSGNTIYF
TGTGCCAGCAGGGACAGTTACTCTGGAAACACCATATATTTT
>TRBD1|.|TRBJ2-3|14|TRBV2
CASGLDRGTDTQYF
TGTGCCAGCGGGTTGGACAGGGGCACAGATACGCAGTATTTT
>.|.|TRBJ1-1|14|TRBV6-5
CASSYGLGNTEAFF
TGTGCCAGCAGTTACGGGCTTGGGAACACTGAAGCTTTCTTT
>TRBD1|.|TRBJ1-2|14|TRBV6-1
CASSDGTGTYGYTF
TGTGCCAGCAGTGACGGGACAGGGACCTATGGCTACACCTTC
>TRBD1|.|TRBJ1-4|16|TRBV5-1
CASSPGTGGEVEKLFF
TGCGCCAGCAGCCCAGGGACAGGGGGCGAGGTTGAAAAACTGTTTTTT
>.|.|TRBJ1-1|14|TRBV10-1
CASSERGLDTEAFF
TGCGCCAGCAGTGAGAGGGGATTGGACACTGAAGCTTTCTTT
>TRBD1|.|TRBJ1-1|14|TRBV19
CASSLGQGIAEAFF
TGTGCCAGTAGTTTAGGACAGGGCATAGCTGAAGCTTTCTTT
>TRBD1|.|TRBJ2-3|18|TRBV9
CASSVGVGDSIFTDTQYF
TGTGCCAGCAGCGTCGGAGTGGGGGACAGCATCTTCACAGATACGCAGTATTTT
>.|.|TRBJ1-4|15|TRBV4-1
CASSQDLTDNEKLFF
TGCGCCAGCAGCCAAGATTTAACTGACAATGAAAAACTGTTTTTT
>.|.|TRBJ1-5|14|TRBV27
CASSLDNRVQPQHF
TGTGCCAGCAGCCTTGACAACAGGGTACAGCCCCAGCATTTT
>.|.|TRBJ1-5|16|TRBV19
CASKGWEGKGNQPQHF
TGTGCCAGTAAGGGGTGGGAGGGAAAGGGGAATCAGCCCCAGCATTTT
>TRBD2|.|TRBJ2-1|16|TRBV10-1
CASSEIGGASYNEQFF
TGCGCCAGCAGTGAGATCGGGGGGGCCTCCTACAATGAGCAGTTCTTC
>.|.|TRBJ2-5|11|TRBV20-1
CSADSPGTQYF
TGCAGTGCAGACAGTCCTGGGACCCAGTACTTC
>.|.|TRBJ1-6|15|TRBV6-5
CASRRVSSYNSPLHF
TGTGCCAGCAGACGGGTGAGCTCCTATAATTCACCCCTCCACTTT
>.|.|TRBJ1-6|18|TRBV30
CAWSVARLSSSYNSPLHF
TGTGCCTGGAGTGTGGCCCGACTTAGCAGCTCCTATAATTCACCCCTCCACTTT
>TRBD2|.|TRBJ2-5|16|TRBV5-1
CASSFASGGAGETQYF
TGCGCCAGCAGCTTTGCTAGCGGGGGGGCCGGGGAGACCCAGTACTTC
>TRBD1|.|TRBJ2-1|13|TRBV28
CASRRQGYNEQFF
TGTGCCAGCAGGAGACAGGGTTACAATGAGCAGTTCTTC
>.|.|TRBJ1-1|13|TRBV7-2
CASSLAWTREAFF
TGTGCCAGCAGCTTAGCTTGGACTCGGGAAGCTTTCTTT
>TRBD1|.|TRBJ2-7|12|TRBV28
CASSQTGNEQYF
TGTGCCAGCAGCCAGACAGGGAACGAGCAGTACTTC
>.|.|TRBJ2-1|16|TRBV12-5
CASGLWPLSLNNEQFF
TGTGCTAGTGGGCTTTGGCCCCTCTCCCTAAACAATGAGCAGTTCTTC
>.|.|TRBJ2-1|13|TRBV7-9
CASRVGSPGEQFF
TGTGCCAGCAGGGTGGGCTCCCCGGGTGAGCAGTTCTTC
>.|.|TRBJ2-7|13|TRBV7-6
CASSPGPRIEQYF
TGTGCCAGCAGCCCCGGGCCGAGGATTGAGCAGTACTTC
>.|.|TRBJ2-2|13|TRBV19
CASRPRQTGELFF
TGTGCCAGTAGGCCCAGACAGACCGGGGAGCTGTTTTTT
>TRBD2|.|TRBJ2-7|16|TRBV10-1
CASSAVAGGRTYEQYF
TGCGCCAGCAGTGCCGTAGCGGGGGGTAGAACCTACGAGCAGTACTTC
>.|.|TRBJ1-2|14|TRBV4-2
CASSQGQALSGYTF
TGTGCCAGCAGCCAAGGACAGGCTCTTAGCGGCTACACCTTC
>.|.|TRBJ2-5|15|TRBV1
CTSSRDRTMQETQYF
TGCACCAGCAGCCGGGACAGAACAATGCAAGAGACCCAGTACTTC
>TRBD2|.|TRBJ2-3|14|TRBV7-9
CASSLGLAADTQYF
TGTGCCAGCAGCCTCGGACTAGCAGCAGATACGCAGTATTTT
>.|.|TRBJ2-3|14|TRBV7-3
CASSLTSPADTQYF
TGTGCCAGCAGCCTAACTTCTCCTGCAGATACGCAGTATTTT
>.|few|TRBJ1-5|12|TRBV4-2
CASSQGPQPQHF
TGTGCCAGCAGCCAAGGGCCTCAGCCCCAGCATTTT
>.|.|TRBJ1-2|15|TRBV27
CASSLEVKPTNGYTF
TGTGCCAGCAGTTTAGAGGTCAAACCTACAAATGGCTACACCTTC
>.|once|TRBJ1-6|14|TRBV7-6
CASSQPMGREPLHF
TGTGCCAGCAGCCAACCTATGGGACGTGAGCCCCTCCACTTT
>.|.|TRBJ2-7|11|TRBV20-1
CSGRGTGEQYF
TGCAGTGGTCGGGGAACTGGGGAGCAGTACTTC
>TRBD2|.|TRBJ2-5|16|TRBV7-2
CASSSLTSGGWETQYF
TGTGCCAGCAGCTCTCTGACTAGCGGGGGGTGGGAGACCCAGTACTTC